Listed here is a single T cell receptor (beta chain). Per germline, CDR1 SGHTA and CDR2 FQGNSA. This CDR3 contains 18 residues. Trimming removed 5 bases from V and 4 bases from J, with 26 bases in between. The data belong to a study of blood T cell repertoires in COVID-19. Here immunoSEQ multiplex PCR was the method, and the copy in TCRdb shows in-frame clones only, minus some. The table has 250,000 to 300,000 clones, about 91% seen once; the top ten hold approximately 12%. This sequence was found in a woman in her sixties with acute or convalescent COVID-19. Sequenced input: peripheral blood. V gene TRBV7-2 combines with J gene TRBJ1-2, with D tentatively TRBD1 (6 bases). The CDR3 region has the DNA TGTGCCAGCAGCCCTGGAGAGGGGGGGGTCATCTTTGGCTATGGCTACACCTTC. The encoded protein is CASSPGEGGVIFGYGYTF.